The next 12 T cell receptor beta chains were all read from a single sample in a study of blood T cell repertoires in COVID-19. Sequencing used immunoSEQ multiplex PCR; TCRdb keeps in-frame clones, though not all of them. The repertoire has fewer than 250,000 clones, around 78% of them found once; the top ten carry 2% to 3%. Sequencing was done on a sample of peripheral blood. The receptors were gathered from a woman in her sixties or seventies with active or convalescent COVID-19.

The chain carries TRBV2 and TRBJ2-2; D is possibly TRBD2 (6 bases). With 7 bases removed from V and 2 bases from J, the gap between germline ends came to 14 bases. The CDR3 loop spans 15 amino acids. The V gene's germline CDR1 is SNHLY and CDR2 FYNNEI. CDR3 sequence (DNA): TGTGCCAGCACTCAAGCGGACTATAACACCGGGGAGCTGTTTTTT. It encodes CASTQADYNTGELFF.

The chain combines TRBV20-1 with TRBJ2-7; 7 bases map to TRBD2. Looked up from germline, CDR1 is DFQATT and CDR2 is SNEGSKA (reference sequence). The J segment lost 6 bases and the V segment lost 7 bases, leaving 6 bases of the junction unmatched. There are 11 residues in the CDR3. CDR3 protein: CSVDREGEQYF. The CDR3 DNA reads TGCAGTGTCGATAGGGAGGGCGAGCAGTACTTC.

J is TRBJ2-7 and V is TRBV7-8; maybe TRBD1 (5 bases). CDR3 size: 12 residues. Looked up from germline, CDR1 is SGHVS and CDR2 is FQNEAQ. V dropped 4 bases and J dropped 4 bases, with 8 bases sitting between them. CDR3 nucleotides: TGTGCCAGCAGCTCCCAGGGATACGAGCAGTACTTC. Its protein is CASSSQGYEQYF. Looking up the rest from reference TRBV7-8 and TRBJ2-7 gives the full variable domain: GAGVSQSPRYKVAKRGQDVALRCDPISGHVSLFWYQQALGQGPEFLTYFQNEAQLDKSGLPSDRFFAERPEGSVSTLKIQRTQQEDSAVYLCASSSQGYEQYFGPGTRLTVT.

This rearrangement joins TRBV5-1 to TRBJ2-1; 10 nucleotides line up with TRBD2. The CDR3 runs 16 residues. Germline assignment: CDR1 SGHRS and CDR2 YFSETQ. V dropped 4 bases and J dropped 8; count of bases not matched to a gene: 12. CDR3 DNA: TGCGCCAGCAGCAAAGGGGGGACTAGCGTTGAGGATGAGCAGTTCTTC. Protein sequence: CASSKGGTSVEDEQFF.

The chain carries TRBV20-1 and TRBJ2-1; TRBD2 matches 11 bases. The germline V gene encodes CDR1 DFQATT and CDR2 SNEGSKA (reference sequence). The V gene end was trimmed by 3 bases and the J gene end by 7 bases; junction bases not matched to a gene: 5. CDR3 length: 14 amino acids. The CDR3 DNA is TGCAGTGCTAGTAGCGGGGGGGCCGGGAATGAGCAGTTCTTC. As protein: CSASSGGAGNEQFF.

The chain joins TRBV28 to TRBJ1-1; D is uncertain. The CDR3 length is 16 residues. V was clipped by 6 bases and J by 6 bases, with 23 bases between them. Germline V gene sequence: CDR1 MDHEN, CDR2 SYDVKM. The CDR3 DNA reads TGTGCCAGCAGACCAGAGAGCGGACGGGAATTCGCTGAAGCTTTCTTT. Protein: CASRPESGREFAEAFF.

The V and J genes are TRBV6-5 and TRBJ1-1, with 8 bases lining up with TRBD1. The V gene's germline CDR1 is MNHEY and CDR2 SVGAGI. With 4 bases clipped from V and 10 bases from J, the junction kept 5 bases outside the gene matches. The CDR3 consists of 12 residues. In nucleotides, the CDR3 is TGTGCCAGCAGTTCTCGGACAGGGATAGCTTTCTTT. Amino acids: CASSSRTGIAFF.

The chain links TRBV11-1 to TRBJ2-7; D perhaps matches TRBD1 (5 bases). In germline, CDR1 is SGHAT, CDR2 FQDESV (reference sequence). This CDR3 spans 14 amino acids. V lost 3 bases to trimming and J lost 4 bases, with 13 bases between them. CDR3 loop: CASSFDSALYEQYF. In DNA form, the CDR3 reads TGTGCCAGCAGCTTCGACAGTGCCCTTTACGAGCAGTACTTC.

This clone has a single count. In DNA, the CDR3 is TGTGCCAGCAGCCCCACCGAGGCGGGGATAAACATTCAGTACTTC. Encoded protein: CASSPTEAGINIQYF. The J gene is TRBJ2-4, the V gene TRBV3-1 (or the pseudogene TRBV3-2); a possible D gene is TRBD2 (6 bases). Germline-derived CDR1 and CDR2 are LGHDT and YNNKEL (reference sequence). The V end lost 4 bases, the J end lost 6 bases, and 16 bases lay between the germline ends. The CDR3 has 15 amino acids.

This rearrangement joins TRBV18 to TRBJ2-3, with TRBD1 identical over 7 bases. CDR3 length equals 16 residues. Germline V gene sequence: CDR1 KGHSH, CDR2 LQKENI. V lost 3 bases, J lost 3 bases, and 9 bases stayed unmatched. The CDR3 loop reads CASSPTTQGMTDTQYF. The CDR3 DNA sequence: TGTGCCAGCTCACCTACAACACAGGGGATGACAGATACGCAGTATTTT.

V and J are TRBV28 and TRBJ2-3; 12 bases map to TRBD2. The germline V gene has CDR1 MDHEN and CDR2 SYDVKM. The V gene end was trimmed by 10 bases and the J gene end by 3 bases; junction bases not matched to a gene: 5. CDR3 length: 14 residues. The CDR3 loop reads CATETSGSTDTQYF. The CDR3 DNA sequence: TGTGCCACCGAGACTAGCGGGAGTACAGATACGCAGTATTTT. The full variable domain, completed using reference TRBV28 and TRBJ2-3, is DVKVTQSSRYLVKRTGEKVFLECVQDMDHENMFWYRQDPGLGLRLIYFSYDVKMKEKGDIPEGYSVSREKKERFSLILESASTNQTSMYLCATETSGSTDTQYFGPGTRLTVL.

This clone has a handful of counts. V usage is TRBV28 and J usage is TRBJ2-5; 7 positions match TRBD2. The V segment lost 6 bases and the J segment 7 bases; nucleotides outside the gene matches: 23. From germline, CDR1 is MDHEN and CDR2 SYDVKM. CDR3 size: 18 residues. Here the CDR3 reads CASSSIPQDYFSGGTQYF. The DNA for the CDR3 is TGTGCCAGCAGCTCTATTCCCCAGGACTACTTCTCGGGAGGGACCCAGTACTTC.